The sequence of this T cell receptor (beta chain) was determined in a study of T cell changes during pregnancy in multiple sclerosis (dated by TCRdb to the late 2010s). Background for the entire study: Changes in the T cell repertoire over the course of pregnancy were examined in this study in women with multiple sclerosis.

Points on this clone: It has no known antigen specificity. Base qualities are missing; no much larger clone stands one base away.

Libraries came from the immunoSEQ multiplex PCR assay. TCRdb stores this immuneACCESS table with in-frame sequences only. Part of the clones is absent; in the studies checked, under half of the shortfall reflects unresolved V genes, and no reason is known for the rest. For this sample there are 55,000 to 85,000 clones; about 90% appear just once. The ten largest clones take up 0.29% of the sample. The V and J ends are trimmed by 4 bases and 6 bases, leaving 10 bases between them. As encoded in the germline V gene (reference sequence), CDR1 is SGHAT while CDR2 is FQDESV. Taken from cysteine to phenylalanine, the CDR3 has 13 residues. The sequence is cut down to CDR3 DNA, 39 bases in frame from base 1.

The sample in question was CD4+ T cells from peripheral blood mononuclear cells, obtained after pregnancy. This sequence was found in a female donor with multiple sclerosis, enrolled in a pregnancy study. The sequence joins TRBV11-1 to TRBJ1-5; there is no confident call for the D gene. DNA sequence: TGTGCCAGCAGCTACGGGCGGGGTCAGCCCCAGCATTTT. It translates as CASSYGRGQPQHF. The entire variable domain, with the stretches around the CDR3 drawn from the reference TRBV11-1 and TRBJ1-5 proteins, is EAEVAQSPRYKITEKSQAVAFWCDPISGHATLYWYRQILGQGPELLVQFQDESVVDDSQLPKDRFSAERLKGVDSTLKIQPAELGDSAMYLCASSYGRGQPQHFGDGTRLSIL.